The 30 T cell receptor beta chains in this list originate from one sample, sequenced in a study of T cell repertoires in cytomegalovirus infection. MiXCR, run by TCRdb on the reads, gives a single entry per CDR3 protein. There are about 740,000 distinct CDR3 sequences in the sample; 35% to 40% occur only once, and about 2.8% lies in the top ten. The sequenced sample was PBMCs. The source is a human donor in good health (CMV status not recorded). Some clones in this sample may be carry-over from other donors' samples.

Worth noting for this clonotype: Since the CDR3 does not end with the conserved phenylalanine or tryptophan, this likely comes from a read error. CDR3 in DNA: TGTGCCAGTAGTATCGCGGGAATCAGGTACAATGAGCAGTTCTTA. It codes for CASSIAGIRYNEQFL. The chain employs TRBV19 and TRBJ2-1, with a tentative D call TRBD2 (6 bases). V was cut by 3 bases and J by 4 bases, with 13 bases left in between. The CDR3 runs to 15 residues. CDR1 is LNHDA and CDR2 is SQIVND in the germline V gene (reference sequence).

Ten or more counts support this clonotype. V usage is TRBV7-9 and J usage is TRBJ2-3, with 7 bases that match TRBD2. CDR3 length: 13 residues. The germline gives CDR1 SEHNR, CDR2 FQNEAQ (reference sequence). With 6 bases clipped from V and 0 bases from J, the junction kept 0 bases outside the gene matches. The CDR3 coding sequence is TGTGCCAGCAGGGGGGGGAGCACAGATACGCAGTATTTT. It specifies CASRGGSTDTQYF.

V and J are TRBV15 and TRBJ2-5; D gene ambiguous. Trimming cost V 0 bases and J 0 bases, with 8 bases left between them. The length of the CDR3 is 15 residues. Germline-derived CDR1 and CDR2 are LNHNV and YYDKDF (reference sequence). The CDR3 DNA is TGTGCCACCAGCAGAGAACAGATGTACCAAGAGACCCAGTACTTC. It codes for CATSREQMYQETQYF. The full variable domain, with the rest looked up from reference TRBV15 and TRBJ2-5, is DAMVIQNPRYQVTQFGKPVTLSCSQTLNHNVMYWYQQKSSQAPKLLFHYYDKDFNNEADTPDNFQSRRPNTSFCFLDIRSPGLGDTAMYLCATSREQMYQETQYFGPGTRLLVL.

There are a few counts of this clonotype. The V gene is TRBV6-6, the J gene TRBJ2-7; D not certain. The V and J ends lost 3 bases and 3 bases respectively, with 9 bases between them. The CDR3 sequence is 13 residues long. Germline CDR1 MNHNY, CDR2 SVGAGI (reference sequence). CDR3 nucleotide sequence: TGTGCCAGCAGTTATGTGGGGTACTACGAGCAGTACTTC. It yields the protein CASSYVGYYEQYF.

The CDR3 DNA follows: TGTGCCAGCAGTTATTTACTAGCGGGAGAAGAAGAGACCCAGTACTTC. Encoded protein: CASSYLLAGEEETQYF. V is TRBV12-3 or TRBV12-4 and J is TRBJ2-5; 11 nucleotides align to TRBD2. The CDR3 sequence is 16 residues long. V shed 4 bases, J shed 3 bases, and the junction held 7 bases outside the gene matches.

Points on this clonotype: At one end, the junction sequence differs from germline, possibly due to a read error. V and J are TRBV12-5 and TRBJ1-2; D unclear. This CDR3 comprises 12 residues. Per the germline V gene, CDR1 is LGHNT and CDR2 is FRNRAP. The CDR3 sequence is CASGLAPDRPLF. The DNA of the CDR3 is TGTGCTAGTGGTTTGGCCCCGGACCGCCCCCTCTTC.

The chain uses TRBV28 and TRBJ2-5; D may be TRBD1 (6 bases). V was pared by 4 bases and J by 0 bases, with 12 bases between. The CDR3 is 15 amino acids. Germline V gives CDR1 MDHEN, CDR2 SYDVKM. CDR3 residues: CASSYTTGYQETQYF. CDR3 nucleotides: TGTGCCAGCAGTTATACAACAGGGTACCAAGAGACCCAGTACTTC.

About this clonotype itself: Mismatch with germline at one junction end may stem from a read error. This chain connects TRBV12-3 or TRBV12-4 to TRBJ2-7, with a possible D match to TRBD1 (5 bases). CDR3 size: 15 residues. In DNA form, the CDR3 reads TGTGCCAGCAGTTTAGGGGAAGGACAAACCTACGAGAAGTACTTC. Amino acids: CASSLGEGQTYEKYF.

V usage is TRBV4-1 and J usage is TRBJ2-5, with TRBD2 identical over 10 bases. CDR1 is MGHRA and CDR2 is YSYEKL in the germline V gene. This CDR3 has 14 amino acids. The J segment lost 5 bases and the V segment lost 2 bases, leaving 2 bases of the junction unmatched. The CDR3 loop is CASSQISGGETQYF. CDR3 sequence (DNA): TGCGCCAGCAGCCAAATTAGCGGGGGGGAGACCCAGTACTTC.

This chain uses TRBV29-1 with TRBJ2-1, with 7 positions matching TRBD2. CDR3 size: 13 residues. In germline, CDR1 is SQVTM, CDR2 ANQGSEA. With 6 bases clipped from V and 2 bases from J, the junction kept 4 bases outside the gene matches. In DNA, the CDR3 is TGCAGCGTGCTAGCGGCTGCCTACAATGAGCAGTTCTTC. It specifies CSVLAAAYNEQFF.

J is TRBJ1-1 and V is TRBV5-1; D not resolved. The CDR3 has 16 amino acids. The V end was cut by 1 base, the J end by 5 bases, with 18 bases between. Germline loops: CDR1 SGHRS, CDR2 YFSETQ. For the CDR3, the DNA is TGCGCCAGCAGCTTGATCCTTTTCGGGCCGGGGACTGAAGCTTTCTTT. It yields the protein CASSLILFGPGTEAFF.

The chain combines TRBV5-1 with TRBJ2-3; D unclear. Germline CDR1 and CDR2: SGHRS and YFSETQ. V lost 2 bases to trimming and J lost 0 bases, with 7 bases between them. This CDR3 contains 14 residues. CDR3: CASSFGDSTDTQYF. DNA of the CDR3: TGCGCCAGCAGCTTTGGTGACAGCACAGATACGCAGTATTTT.

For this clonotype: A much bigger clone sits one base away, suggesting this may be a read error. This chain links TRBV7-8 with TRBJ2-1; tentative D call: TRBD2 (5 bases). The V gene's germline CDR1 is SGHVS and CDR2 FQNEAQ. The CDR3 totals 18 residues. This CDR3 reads CASSLVSPLASIYKEQFF. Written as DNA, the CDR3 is TGTGCCAGCAGCTTAGTCAGCCCTCTAGCTTCAATCTACAAGGAGCAGTTCTTC.

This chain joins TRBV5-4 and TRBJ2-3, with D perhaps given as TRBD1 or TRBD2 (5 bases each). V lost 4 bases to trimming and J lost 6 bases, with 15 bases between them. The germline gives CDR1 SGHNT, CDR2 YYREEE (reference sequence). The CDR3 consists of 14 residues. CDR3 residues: CASSPGTRRDTQYF. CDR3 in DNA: TGTGCCAGCAGCCCTGGGACCCGACGGGATACGCAGTATTTT.

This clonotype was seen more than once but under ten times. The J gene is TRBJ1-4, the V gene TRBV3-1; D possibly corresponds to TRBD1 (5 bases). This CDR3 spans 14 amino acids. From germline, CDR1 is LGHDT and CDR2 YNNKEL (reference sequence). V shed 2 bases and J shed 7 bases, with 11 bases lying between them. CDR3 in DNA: TGTGCCAGCAGCCAAAGAACAGGCAGTGAAAAACTGTTTTTT. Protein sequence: CASSQRTGSEKLFF.

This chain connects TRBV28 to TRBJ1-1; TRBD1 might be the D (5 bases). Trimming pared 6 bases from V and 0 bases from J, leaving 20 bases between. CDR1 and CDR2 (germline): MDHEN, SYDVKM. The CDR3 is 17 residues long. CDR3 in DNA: TGTGCCAGCAGGGGGGGGATCAGGGACGGCATGAACACTGAAGCTTTCTTT. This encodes CASRGGIRDGMNTEAFF.

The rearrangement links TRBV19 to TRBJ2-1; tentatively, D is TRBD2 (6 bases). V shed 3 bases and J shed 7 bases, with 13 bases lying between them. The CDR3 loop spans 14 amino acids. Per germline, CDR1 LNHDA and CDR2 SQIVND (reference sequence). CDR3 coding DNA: TGTGCCAGTAGTATCGACCCAGGGAGGAATGAGCAGTTCTTC. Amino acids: CASSIDPGRNEQFF.

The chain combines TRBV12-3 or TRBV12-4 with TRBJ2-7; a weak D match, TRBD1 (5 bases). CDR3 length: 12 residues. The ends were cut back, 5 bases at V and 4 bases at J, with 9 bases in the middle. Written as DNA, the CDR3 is TGTGCCAGCAGTACACAGGTTTACGAGCAGTACTTC. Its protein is CASSTQVYEQYF.

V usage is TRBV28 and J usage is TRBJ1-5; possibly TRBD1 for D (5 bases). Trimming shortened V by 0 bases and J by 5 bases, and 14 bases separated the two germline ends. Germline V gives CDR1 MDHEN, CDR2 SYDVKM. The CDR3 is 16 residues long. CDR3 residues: CASSLWVGDGHQPQHF. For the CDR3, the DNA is TGTGCCAGCAGTTTATGGGTGGGGGACGGGCATCAGCCCCAGCATTTT. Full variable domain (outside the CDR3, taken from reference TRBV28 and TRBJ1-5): DVKVTQSSRYLVKRTGEKVFLECVQDMDHENMFWYRQDPGLGLRLIYFSYDVKMKEKGDIPEGYSVSREKKERFSLILESASTNQTSMYLCASSLWVGDGHQPQHFGDGTRLSIL.

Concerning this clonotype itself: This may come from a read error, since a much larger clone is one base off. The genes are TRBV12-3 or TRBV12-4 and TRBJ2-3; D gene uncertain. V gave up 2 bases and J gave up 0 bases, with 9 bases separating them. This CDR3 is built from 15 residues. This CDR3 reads CASSLLEASTDTQYF. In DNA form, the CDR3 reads TGTGCCAGCAGTTTACTTGAGGCTAGCACAGATACGCAGTATTTT.

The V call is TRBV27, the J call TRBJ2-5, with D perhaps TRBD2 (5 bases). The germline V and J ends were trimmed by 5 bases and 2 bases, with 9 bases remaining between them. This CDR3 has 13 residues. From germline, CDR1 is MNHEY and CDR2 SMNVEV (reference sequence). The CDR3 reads CASSGLQQETQYF. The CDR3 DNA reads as TGTGCCAGCAGTGGACTGCAACAAGAGACCCAGTACTTC.

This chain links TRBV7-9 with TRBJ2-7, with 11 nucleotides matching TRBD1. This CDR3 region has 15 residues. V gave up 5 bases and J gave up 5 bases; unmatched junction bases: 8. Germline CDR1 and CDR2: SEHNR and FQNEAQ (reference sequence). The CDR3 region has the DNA TGTGCCAGCAGCGACGGGACAGGGGGGTCCCACGAGCAGTACTTC. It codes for CASSDGTGGSHEQYF. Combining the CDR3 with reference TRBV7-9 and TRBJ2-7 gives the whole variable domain DTGVSQNPRHKITKRGQNVTFRCDPISEHNRLYWYRQTLGQGPEFLTYFQNEAQLEKSRLLSDRFSAERPKGSFSTLEIQRTEQGDSAMYLCASSDGTGGSHEQYFGPGTRLTVT.

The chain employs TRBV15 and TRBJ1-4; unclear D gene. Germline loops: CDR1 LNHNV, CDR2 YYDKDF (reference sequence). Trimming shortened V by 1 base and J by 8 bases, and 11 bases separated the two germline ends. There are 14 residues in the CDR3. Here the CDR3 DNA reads TGTGCCACCAGCAGAGGACCGTTGGTCGAAAAACTGTTTTTT. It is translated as CATSRGPLVEKLFF.

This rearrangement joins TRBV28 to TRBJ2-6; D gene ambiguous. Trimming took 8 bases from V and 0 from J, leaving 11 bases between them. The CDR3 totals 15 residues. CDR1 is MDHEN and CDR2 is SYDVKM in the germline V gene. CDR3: CASSERTSGANVLTF. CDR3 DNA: TGTGCCAGCTCCGAAAGGACCTCTGGGGCCAACGTCCTGACTTTC. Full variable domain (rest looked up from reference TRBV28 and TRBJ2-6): DVKVTQSSRYLVKRTGEKVFLECVQDMDHENMFWYRQDPGLGLRLIYFSYDVKMKEKGDIPEGYSVSREKKERFSLILESASTNQTSMYLCASSERTSGANVLTFGAGSRLTVL.

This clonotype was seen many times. Written as DNA, the CDR3 is TGTGCCAGCAGCCCCGGACAGGGAAACTATGGCTACACCTTC. It translates to CASSPGQGNYGYTF. The rearrangement links TRBV28 to TRBJ1-2, with 8 bases fitting TRBD1. J lost 2 bases, V lost 6 bases, and 5 bases had no gene match. Germline V lookup: CDR1 MDHEN, CDR2 SYDVKM. This CDR3 region has 14 residues.

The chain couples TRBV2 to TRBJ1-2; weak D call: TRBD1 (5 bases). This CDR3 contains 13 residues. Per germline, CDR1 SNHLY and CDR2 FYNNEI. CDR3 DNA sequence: TGTGCTTTTACAGGCACCTGGGACTATGGCTACACCTTC. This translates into CAFTGTWDYGYTF.

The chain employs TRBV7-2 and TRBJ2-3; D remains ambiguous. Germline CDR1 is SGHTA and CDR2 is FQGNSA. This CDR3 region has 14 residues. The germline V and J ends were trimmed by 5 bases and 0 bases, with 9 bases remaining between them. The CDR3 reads CASSARASTDTQYF. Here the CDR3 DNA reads TGTGCCAGCAGCGCCCGGGCTAGCACAGATACGCAGTATTTT.

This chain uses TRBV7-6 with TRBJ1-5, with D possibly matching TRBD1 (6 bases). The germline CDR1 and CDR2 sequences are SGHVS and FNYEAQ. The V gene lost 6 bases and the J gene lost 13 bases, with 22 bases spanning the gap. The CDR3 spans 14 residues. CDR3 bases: TGTGCCAGCAGAATGGGGGGGGCGGATCAGTCTCAGCATTTT. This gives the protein CASRMGGADQSQHF.

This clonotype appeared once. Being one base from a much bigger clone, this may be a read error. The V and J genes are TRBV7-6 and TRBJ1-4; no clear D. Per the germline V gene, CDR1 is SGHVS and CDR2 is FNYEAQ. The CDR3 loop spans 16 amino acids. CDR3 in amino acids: CARSLGQLTTNEKLFF. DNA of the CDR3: TGTGCCAGGAGCTTAGGGCAGCTTACAACTAATGAAAAACTGTTTTTT.

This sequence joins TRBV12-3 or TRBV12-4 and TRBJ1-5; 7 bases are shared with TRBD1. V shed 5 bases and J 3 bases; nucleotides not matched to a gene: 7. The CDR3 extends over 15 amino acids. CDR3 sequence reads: CASSLGQIVNQPQHF. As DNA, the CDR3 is TGTGCCAGCAGTCTGGGACAGATAGTCAATCAGCCCCAGCATTTT.